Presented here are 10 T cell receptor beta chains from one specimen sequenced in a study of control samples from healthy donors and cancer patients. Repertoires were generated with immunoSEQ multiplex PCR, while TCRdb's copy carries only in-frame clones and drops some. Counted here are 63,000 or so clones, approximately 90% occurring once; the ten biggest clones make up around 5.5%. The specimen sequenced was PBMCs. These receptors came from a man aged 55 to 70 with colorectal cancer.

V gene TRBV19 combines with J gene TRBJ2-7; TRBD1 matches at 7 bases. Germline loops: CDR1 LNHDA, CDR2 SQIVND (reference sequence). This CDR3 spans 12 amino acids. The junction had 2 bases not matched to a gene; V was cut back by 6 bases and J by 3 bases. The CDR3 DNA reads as TGTGCCAGTAGCCGACAGGGCTACGAGCAGTACTTC. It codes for CASSRQGYEQYF. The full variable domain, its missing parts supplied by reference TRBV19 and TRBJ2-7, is DGGITQSPKYLFRKEGQNVTLSCEQNLNHDAMYWYRQDPGQGLRLIYYSQIVNDFQKGDIAEGYSVSREKKESFPLTVTSAQKNPTAFYLCASSRQGYEQYFGPGTRLTVT.

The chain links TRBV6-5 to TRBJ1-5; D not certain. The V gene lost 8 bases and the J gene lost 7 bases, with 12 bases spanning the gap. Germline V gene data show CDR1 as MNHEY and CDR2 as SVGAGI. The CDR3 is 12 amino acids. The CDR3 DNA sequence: TGTGCCAGCGGCCGCGTGGGGCAGCCCCAGCATTTT. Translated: CASGRVGQPQHF.

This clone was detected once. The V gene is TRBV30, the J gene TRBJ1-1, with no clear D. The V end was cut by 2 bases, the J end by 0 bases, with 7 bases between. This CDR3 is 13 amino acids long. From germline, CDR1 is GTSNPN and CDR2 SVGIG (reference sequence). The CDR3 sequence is CAWSSSMNTEAFF. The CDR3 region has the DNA TGTGCCTGGAGTTCAAGCATGAACACTGAAGCTTTCTTT.

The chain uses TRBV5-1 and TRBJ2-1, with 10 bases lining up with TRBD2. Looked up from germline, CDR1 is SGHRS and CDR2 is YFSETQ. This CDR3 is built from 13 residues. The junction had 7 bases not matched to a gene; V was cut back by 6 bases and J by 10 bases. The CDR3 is CASTQTSGDEQFF. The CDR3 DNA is TGCGCCAGCACCCAAACTAGCGGGGACGAGCAGTTCTTC.

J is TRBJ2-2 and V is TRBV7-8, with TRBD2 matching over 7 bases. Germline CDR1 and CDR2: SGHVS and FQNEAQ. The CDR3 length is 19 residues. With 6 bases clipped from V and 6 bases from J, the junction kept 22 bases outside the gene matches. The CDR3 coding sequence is TGTGCCAGCAGACGGATCGTCCGGGACTACTTTAATTCTTCCGGGGAGCTGTTTTTT. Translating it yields CASRRIVRDYFNSSGELFF.

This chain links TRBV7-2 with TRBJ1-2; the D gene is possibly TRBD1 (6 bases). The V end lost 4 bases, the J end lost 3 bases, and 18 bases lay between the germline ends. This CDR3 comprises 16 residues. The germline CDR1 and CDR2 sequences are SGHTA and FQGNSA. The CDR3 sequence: CASSSNADRSHYGYTF. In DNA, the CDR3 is TGTGCCAGCAGCTCCAACGCGGACAGATCGCACTATGGCTACACCTTC.

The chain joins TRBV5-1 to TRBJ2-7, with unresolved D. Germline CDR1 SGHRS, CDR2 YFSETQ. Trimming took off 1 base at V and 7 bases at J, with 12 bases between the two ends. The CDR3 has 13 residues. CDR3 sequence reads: CASSLSGFQEQYF. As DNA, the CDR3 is TGCGCCAGCAGCTTGTCGGGTTTTCAGGAGCAGTACTTC.

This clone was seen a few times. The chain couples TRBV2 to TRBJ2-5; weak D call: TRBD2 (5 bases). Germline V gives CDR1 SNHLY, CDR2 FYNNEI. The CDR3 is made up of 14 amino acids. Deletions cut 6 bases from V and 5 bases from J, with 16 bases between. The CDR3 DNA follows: TGTGCCAGCAGAGAACACAGTGGGGAGGAGACCCAGTACTTC. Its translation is CASREHSGEETQYF.

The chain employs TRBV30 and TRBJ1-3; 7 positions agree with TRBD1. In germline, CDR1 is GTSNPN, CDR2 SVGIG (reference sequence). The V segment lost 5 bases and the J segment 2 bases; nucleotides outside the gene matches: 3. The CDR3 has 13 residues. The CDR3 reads CAWAQGPGNTIYF. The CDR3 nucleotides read TGTGCCTGGGCACAGGGGCCTGGAAACACCATATATTTT. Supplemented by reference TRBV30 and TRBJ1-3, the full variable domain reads SQTIHQWPATLVQPVGSPLSLECTVEGTSNPNLYWYRQAAGRGLQLLFYSVGIGQISSEVPQNLSASRPQDRQFILSSKKLLLSDSGFYLCAWAQGPGNTIYFGEGSWLTVV.

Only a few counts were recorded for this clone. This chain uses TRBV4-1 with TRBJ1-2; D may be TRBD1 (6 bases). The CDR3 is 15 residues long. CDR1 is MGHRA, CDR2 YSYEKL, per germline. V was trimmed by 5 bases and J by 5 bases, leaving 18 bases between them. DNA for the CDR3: TGCGCCAGCAGCTATGACGACAGGAATTGGTATGGCTACACCTTC. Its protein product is CASSYDDRNWYGYTF.